This T cell receptor (beta chain) was profiled in a study of STAT3 mutations in large granular lymphocyte leukemia (dated by TCRdb to about 2019). Study-level background: In roughly half of the longitudinally sequenced T-LGLL patients, canonical activating STAT3 mutations were detected. Over half of the T-LGLL patients were given one or more immunosuppressive therapy regimens, and less than 45% of those treated had a hematologic response. Patients with T-cell large granular lymphocyte leukemia underwent serial deep sequencing of TCRbeta CDR3 and STAT3 to reconstruct clonal hierarchy and dynamics. From an initial cohort of 207 LGL patients, roughly 19 representative T-LGLL cases were chosen for longitudinal sequencing of TCRbeta and STAT3. As controls, the study also included longitudinal sequencing of a couple of patients with natural killer LGL leukemia. For each patient, sequencing was performed at an average of about 4.3 time points, with a range of 2 to 8 samplings.

The same DNA, extracted from blood mononuclear cells, served for both the TCR sequencing and the STAT3 sequencing. Deletion took 4 bases off V and 8 bases off J, with a span of 14 bases between the germline ends. The CDR1 and CDR2 encoded by the germline V gene are SQVTM and ANQGSEA. From the cysteine through the phenylalanine, the CDR3 covers 12 amino acids. Kept here is only the CDR3 DNA, which spans 36 bases and is read in frame from base 1. TCRbeta libraries were sequenced on an Illumina MiSeq, and an average of around 44,000 productive templates per sample was obtained. Using multiplex PCR amplification, the immunoSEQ assay generated the TCRbeta CDR3 libraries. As for the original processing: Repertoire diversity was calculated as previously defined, with values near 0 taken to indicate extremely monoclonal samples. Not all clones reach the TCRdb copy of this immuneACCESS table, which keeps in-frame sequences only. Checked studies attribute under half of the gap to unresolved V genes and leave the rest unexplained. Clone size and V and J calls were adopted from that table, with D and trimming inferred from the DNA. For this sample there are approximately 27,000 clones; 65% to 80% appear just once. The leading ten clones occupy about 29% of the sample.

In regard to this clone: Its antigen is still unknown. The record has no base qualities; no much larger clone is one base away.

Study-wide findings and limitations: Linking therapy response to changes in TCR clonal burden was complicated by variable intervals between samplings and by differing treatment regimens. All T-LGLL patients had at least one immunodominant TCRbeta clonotype, and roughly half had multiple immunodominant subclonotypes. Because no samples were available when a clone first appeared, clonal expansion was inferred from samplings taken at other points. TCR clonotype switching after therapy was observed in about 30% of the 18 patients, and all newly emerging clones were found to be STAT3 wild type. Because codominant clonotypes persisted in some patients, a small but highly pathogenic clone may have been missed. In several patients, dominant TCR clone burden exceeded STAT3 mutant burden, suggesting STAT3 mutation arose secondarily within a pre-expanded clone.

In this chain, TRBV29-1 is recombined with TRBJ1-2; a tentative D match to TRBD1 spans 6 bases. The source material was peripheral blood mononuclear cells. The sequence came from a woman between 50 and 59 years old with T-cell large granular lymphocyte leukemia. Some clones in this sample may be carry-over from other donors' samples. The age is the age at diagnosis. CDR3 region: CSVVRGDGGYTF. The DNA is TGCAGCGTTGTAAGGGGGGACGGCGGCTACACCTTC. This CDR3, with the reference TRBV29-1 and TRBJ1-2 proteins standing in past its ends, gives the full variable domain SAVISQKPSRDICQRGTSLTIQCQVDSQVTMMFWYRQQPGQSLTLIATANQGSEATYESGFVIDKFPISRPNLTFSTLTVSNMSPEDSSIYLCSVVRGDGGYTFGSGTRLTVV.